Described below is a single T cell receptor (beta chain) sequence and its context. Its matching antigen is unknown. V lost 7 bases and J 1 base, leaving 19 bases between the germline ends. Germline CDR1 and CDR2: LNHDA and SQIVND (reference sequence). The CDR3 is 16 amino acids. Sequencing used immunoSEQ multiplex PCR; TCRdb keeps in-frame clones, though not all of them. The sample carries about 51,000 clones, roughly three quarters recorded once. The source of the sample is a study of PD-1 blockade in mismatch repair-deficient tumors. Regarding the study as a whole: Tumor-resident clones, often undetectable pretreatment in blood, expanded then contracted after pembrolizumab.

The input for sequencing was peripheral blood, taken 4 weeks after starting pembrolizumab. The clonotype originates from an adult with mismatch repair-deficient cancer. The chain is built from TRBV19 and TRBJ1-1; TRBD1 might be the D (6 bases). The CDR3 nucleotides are TGTGCCAGTAAAACAAAGGGGGGTGTGGGGAACACTGAAGCTTTCTTT. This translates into CASKTKGGVGNTEAFF.